Listed here are 4 T cell receptor beta chains from one sample, sequenced in a study of CD8 T cells in Susac syndrome. RNA in amounts of about 0.45 to 1 ug was reverse transcribed with random hexamers. TCRdb re-analysed the immunoSEQ multiplex PCR reads in MiXCR, keeping a single row per CDR3 protein. The table shows 300,000 or so distinct CDR3 sequences, with about 91% occurring only once. Sample: CD4+ T cells from PBMCs. These receptors came from a human donor with multiple sclerosis.

The rearrangement joins TRBV7-2 to TRBJ2-7, with D unclear. Germline V CDR1 and CDR2: SGHTA, FQGNSA. This CDR3 has 16 amino acids. Trimming shortened V by 5 bases and J by 4 bases, and 21 bases separated the two germline ends. CDR3 nucleotides: TGTGCCAGCAGCCTAGTTACCGGACCGAGCACATACGAGCAGTACTTC. Translating gives CASSLVTGPSTYEQYF.

This sequence joins TRBV5-1 and TRBJ1-1; the D is unclear. Germline V gene lookup returns CDR1 SGHRS and CDR2 YFSETQ. V was shortened by 0 bases and J by 4 bases, with 10 bases between the two germline ends. The CDR3 spans 14 residues. CDR3 protein: CASSLERPTTEAFF. The CDR3, as DNA: TGCGCCAGCAGCTTGGAGCGTCCTACCACTGAAGCTTTCTTT.

This chain connects TRBV9 to TRBJ2-5; a weak D match, TRBD1 (6 bases). The germline V gene has CDR1 SGDLS and CDR2 YYNGEE. V was trimmed by 1 base and J by 5 bases, leaving 12 bases between them. The CDR3 loop spans 14 amino acids. The CDR3 nucleotides are TGTGCCAGCAGCGTACCAGGGGTCCGGGAGACCCAGTACTTC. As protein: CASSVPGVRETQYF.

This chain links TRBV24-1 with TRBJ1-5, with D possibly being TRBD1 (6 bases). Trimming removed 2 bases at V and 0 bases at J, with 10 bases between. The germline V gene has CDR1 KGHDR and CDR2 SFDVKD. The CDR3 spans 16 residues. This CDR3 reads CATSDSTGFSNQPQHF. The CDR3 DNA follows: TGTGCCACCAGTGATTCAACAGGGTTTAGCAATCAGCCCCAGCATTTT.